The 2 T cell receptor beta chains below come from one sample, sequenced in a study of beta chain features in type 1 diabetes. TCRB transcripts that were expressed got sequenced, as all of the isolated RNA had been reverse transcribed. Some clones are missing from TCRdb's copy, which holds only in-frame ones; the method was immunoSEQ multiplex PCR. The data hold over 700,000 clones, with roughly 15% observed a single time. Sequencing input: naive CD4+ T cells from blood. The receptors originated from a woman younger than 35 in good health.

The chain is built from TRBV18 and TRBJ1-3; D is uncertain. Trimming pared 3 bases from V and 0 bases from J, leaving 9 bases between. This CDR3 comprises 15 residues. Germline lookup yields CDR1 KGHSH and CDR2 LQKENI. The CDR3 DNA is TGTGCCAGCTCACCGGCCCAGTACTCTGGAAACACCATATATTTT. Protein product: CASSPAQYSGNTIYF.

In this sample, this clone turned up a few times. The chain carries TRBV19 and TRBJ2-2; TRBD1 matches at 8 bases. The germline gives CDR1 LNHDA, CDR2 SQIVND (reference sequence). CDR3 size: 14 residues. The junction had 3 bases not matched to a gene; V was cut back by 3 bases and J by 6 bases. CDR3 nucleotides: TGTGCCAGTAGTATCAGGGGGCAGGCCGGGGAGCTGTTTTTT. It specifies CASSIRGQAGELFF.